Shown below are 7 T cell receptor beta chains from a single sample sequenced in a study of vaccination and CD4 T cells after COVID-19. Treatment described: approximately 9-day PBMC culture with coronavirus spike peptide pools or control peptides (ViraFEST assay). Antigen specificity for these receptors is unknown. With the Oncomine TCR Beta short-read assay, DNA from cultured CD4+ T cells was sequenced. TCRdb reprocessed the PCR reads via MiXCR and lists one record per CDR3 protein. The data contain over 9,000 distinct CDR3 sequences, approximately 61% of them singletons. The input for sequencing was cultured CD4+ T cells from blood, taken after SARS-CoV-2 vaccination. All receptors come from a human donor with COVID-19.

V gene TRBV7-8 combines with J gene TRBJ1-6; no clear D. CDR1 and CDR2 (germline): SGHVS, FQNEAQ. The CDR3 sequence is 18 residues long. V lost 2 bases and J lost 3, with 17 bases in between. CDR3 sequence reads: CASSLNRKPNIYNSPLHF. The CDR3 DNA is TGTGCCAGCAGCTTAAACAGAAAGCCGAACATCTATAATTCACCCCTCCACTTT.

This chain connects TRBV6-5 to TRBJ1-2, with a tentative D call TRBD1 (5 bases). Per the germline V gene, CDR1 is MNHEY and CDR2 is SVGAGI. V lost 0 bases and J 8 bases, leaving 10 bases between the germline ends. The CDR3 has 13 amino acids. In DNA, the CDR3 is TGTGCCAGCAGTTACTCAGGAGGGGTAGGCTACACCTTC. Amino acid sequence: CASSYSGGVGYTF.

This chain links TRBV21-1 with TRBJ2-7; the table gives TRBD1 as D, unverified against the DNA. TRBV21-1 is a pseudogene. The CDR3 is 15 residues long. CDR3 DNA: TGTGCCAGCAGCAGATCCCCCGGGACGATCTACGAGCAGTACTTC. Its translation: CASSRSPGTIYEQYF.

The CDR3 loop is CASSSLVEAFF. DNA of the CDR3: TGTGCCAGCAGTTCTCTGGTTGAAGCTTTCTTT. This chain joins TRBV6-5 and TRBJ1-1; no definite D call. Germline values: CDR1 MNHEY, CDR2 SVGAGI. V dropped 4 bases and J dropped 7 bases, with 7 bases sitting between them. There are 11 residues in the CDR3.

V and J are TRBV27 and TRBJ2-5, with 10 bases aligning to TRBD2. Germline CDR1 reads MNHEY; CDR2 reads SMNVEV (reference sequence). This CDR3 contains 15 residues. V gave up 4 bases and J gave up 5 bases; unmatched junction bases: 7. CDR3 nucleotides: TGTGCCAGCAGTTCTAAGCGGGGGGGGGGTGAGACCCAGTACTTC. The encoded protein is CASSSKRGGGETQYF.

V usage is TRBV18 and J usage is TRBJ2-2, with D maybe TRBD1 (7 bases). The CDR3 spans 16 residues. CDR1 and CDR2 (germline): KGHSH, LQKENI. The V end was cut by 2 bases, the J end by 3 bases, with 13 bases between. DNA of the CDR3: TGTGCCAGCTCACCATCCCAGGGGGGCCACACCGGGGAGCTGTTTTTT. Its protein product is CASSPSQGGHTGELFF.

This clonotype was seen more than once but under ten times. J is TRBJ2-7 and V is TRBV7-2, with TRBD2 matching over 15 bases. The germline V gene has CDR1 SGHTA and CDR2 FQGNSA. This CDR3 contains 14 residues. V dropped 5 bases and J dropped 13; count of bases not matched to a gene: 9. CDR3 region: CASSQRTSGGAEYF. As DNA, the CDR3 is TGTGCCAGCAGCCAACGGACTAGCGGGGGGGCCGAATACTTC.